Listed below are T cell receptor beta chains from one sample, sequenced in a study of shared clonotypes between healthy human individuals. Assay used: immunoSEQ multiplex PCR; TCRdb lists only in-frame clones, some missing. The sample has roughly 1 million clones, approximately 80% seen once. Material for sequencing was memory CD4+ T cells from PBMCs. The source is a young man in good health. Some clones in this sample may be carry-over from other donors' samples. Both conserved end residues are part of each CDR3. D genes are given only for firm matches.

DNA: TGTGCCAGCAGCTCCGCTGACCCTAACAATGAGCAGTTCTTC
CDR3: CASSSADPNNEQFF
V: TRBV5-4
J: TRBJ2-1
D: NA

DNA: TGTGCCAGCAGCTGGGTGGGACAGGGGAACACTGAAGCTTTCTTT
CDR3: CASSWVGQGNTEAFF
V: TRBV5-4
J: TRBJ1-1
D: TRBD1

DNA: TGTGCCAGCAGCCTATCTCGGGGGGGATTGAACACTGAAGCTTTCTTT
CDR3: CASSLSRGGLNTEAFF
V: TRBV14
J: TRBJ1-1
D: NA

DNA: TGTGCCACCAGCGGAAAGGGGGGCGGGAGGGCGATGGATACGCAGTATTTT
CDR3: CATSGKGGGRAMDTQYF
V: TRBV15
J: TRBJ2-3
D: TRBD2

DNA: TGTGCCAGCATGAATGACGGCTCCTACAATGAGCAGTTCTTC
CDR3: CASMNDGSYNEQFF
V: TRBV6-6
J: TRBJ2-1
D: NA

DNA: TGCGCCAGCAGCTCGACAGGGGGAAATGAAAAACTGTTTTTT
CDR3: CASSSTGGNEKLFF
V: TRBV5-1
J: TRBJ1-4
D: TRBD1

DNA: TGCGCCAGCAGCCGGGGCCCCTCGGTCAGCACTGAAGCTTTCTTT
CDR3: CASSRGPSVSTEAFF
V: TRBV5-1
J: TRBJ1-1
D: NA

DNA: TGTGCCAGCAGTGATTACCCCCTTACCTACGAGCAGTACTTC
CDR3: CASSDYPLTYEQYF
V: TRBV6-1
J: TRBJ2-7
D: NA

DNA: TGCGCCAGCAGCCAGTCAGGGAGCGGGAACTATGGCTACACCTTC
CDR3: CASSQSGSGNYGYTF
V: TRBV4-1
J: TRBJ1-2
D: NA

DNA: TGTGCCAGCAGCCGGGCCGGGAACCCCTACAATGAGCAGTTCTTC
CDR3: CASSRAGNPYNEQFF
V: TRBV5-4
J: TRBJ2-1
D: NA

DNA: TGTGCCAGCAGCCTTACAGGGCACTACGAGCAGTACTTC
CDR3: CASSLTGHYEQYF
V: TRBV28
J: TRBJ2-7
D: NA